The present TCR beta chain was sequenced within a study of T cells after yellow fever vaccination. The study's findings and limits: FACS-sorted repertoires might harbor abundant contaminating clonotypes from the bulk population.

CDR1 is MNHEY and CDR2 is SVGEGT in the germline V gene. Deletions cut 6 bases from V and 6 bases from J, with 11 bases between. The CDR3 extends over 12 amino acids. About this clonotype: The antigen is not known.

TCRdb redid the calling of the 5' RACE reads with MiXCR, one entry per CDR3 protein. The table has 400,000 or so distinct CDR3 sequences, 6.2% seen once. The starting material was PBMCs, obtained 5 days after the yellow fever booster vaccination. The chain carries TRBV6-2 or TRBV6-3 and TRBJ2-5; TRBD2 might be the D (5 bases). The TCR sequence derives from a man aged 25 to 40 who received the YFV17D yellow fever vaccine. Here the CDR3 reads CASRASSQTQYF. In DNA, the CDR3 is TGTGCCAGCAGGGCTAGCAGCCAGACCCAGTACTTC.